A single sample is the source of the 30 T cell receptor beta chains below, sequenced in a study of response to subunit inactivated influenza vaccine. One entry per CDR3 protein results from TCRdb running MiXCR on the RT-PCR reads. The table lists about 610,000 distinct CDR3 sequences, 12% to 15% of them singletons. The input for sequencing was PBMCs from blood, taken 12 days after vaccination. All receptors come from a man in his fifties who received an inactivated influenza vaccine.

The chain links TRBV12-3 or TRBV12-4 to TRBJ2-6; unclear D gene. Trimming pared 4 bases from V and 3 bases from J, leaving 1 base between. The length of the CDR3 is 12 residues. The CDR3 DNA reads TGTGCCAGCAGTTATGGGGCCAACGTCCTGACTTTC. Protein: CASSYGANVLTF.

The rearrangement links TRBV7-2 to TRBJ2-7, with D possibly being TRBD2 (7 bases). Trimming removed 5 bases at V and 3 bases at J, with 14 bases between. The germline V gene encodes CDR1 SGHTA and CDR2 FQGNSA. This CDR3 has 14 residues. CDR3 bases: TGTGCCAGCAGCCTTGGGGGGGGCTACTACGAGCAGTACTTC. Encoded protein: CASSLGGGYYEQYF.

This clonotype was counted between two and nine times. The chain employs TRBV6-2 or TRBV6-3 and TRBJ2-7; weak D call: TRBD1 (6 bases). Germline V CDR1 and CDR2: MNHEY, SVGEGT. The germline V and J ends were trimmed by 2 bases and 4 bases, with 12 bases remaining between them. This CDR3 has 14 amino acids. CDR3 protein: CASSYLAGVYEQYF. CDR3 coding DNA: TGTGCCAGCAGTTACCTGGCAGGGGTGTACGAGCAGTACTTC.

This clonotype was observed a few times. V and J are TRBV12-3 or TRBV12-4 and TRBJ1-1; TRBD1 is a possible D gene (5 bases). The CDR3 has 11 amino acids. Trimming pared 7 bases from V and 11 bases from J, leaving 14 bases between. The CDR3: CASTGGVSAFF. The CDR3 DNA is TGTGCCAGCACCGGGGGGGTGAGTGCTTTCTTT.

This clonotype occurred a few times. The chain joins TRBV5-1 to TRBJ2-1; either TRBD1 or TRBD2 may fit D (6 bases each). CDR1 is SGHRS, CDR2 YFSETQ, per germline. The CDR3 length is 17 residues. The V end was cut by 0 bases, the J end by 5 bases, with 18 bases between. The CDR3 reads CASSLAGAQLRDNEQFF. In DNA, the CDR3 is TGCGCCAGCAGCTTGGCGGGGGCGCAACTTCGAGACAATGAGCAGTTCTTC.

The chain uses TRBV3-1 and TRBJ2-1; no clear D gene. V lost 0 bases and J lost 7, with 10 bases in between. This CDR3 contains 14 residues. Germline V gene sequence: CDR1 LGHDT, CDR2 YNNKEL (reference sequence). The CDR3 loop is CASSQEGSRNEQFF. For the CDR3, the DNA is TGTGCCAGCAGCCAAGAAGGTAGCAGGAATGAGCAGTTCTTC.

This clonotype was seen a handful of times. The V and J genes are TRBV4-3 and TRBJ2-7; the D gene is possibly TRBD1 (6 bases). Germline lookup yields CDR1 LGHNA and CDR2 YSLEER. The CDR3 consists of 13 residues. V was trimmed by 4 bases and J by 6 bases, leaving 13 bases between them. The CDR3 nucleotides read TGCGCCAGCAGCCGTACACAGGGATCCGAGCAGTACTTC. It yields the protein CASSRTQGSEQYF.

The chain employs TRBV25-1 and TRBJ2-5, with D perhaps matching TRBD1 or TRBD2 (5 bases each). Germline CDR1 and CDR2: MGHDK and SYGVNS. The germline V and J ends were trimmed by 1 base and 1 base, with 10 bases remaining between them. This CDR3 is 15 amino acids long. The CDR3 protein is CASSEWDGGQETQYF. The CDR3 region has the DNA TGTGCCAGCAGTGAATGGGACGGCGGCCAAGAGACCCAGTACTTC.

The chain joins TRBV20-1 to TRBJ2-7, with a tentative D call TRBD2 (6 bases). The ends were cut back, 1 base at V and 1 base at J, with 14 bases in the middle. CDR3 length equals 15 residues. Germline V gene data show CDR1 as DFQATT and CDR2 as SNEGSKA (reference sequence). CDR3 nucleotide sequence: TGCAGTGCTAGAGGGGGCGGGAAGAGGTCCTACGAGCAGTACTTC. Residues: CSARGGGKRSYEQYF.

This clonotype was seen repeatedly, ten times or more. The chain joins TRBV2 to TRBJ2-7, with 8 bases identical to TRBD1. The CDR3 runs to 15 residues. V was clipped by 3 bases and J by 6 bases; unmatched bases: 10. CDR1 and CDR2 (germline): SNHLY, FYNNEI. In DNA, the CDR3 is TGTGCCAGCAGTGACATCTGGACAGGGACCCGCGAGCAGTACTTC. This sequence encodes CASSDIWTGTREQYF.

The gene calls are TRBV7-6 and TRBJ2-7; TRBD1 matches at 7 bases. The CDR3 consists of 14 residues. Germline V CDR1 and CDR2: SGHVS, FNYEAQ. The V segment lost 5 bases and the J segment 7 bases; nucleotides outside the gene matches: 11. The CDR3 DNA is TGTGCCAGCAGCGAGGGACAGTCTGTAAGGGAGCAGTACTTC. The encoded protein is CASSEGQSVREQYF.

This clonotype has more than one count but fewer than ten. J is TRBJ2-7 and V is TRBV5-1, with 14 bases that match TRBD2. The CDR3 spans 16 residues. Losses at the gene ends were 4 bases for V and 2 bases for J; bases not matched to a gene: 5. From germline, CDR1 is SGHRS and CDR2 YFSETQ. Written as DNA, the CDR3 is TGCGCCAGCAGCCCCGGGACTAGCGGGAGCGCCTACGAGCAGTACTTC. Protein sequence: CASSPGTSGSAYEQYF.

The CDR3 coding sequence is TGTGCCAGCTCACCACCCCAAGAGAGGTATAATAACCACGAGCAGTACTTC. Amino acids: CASSPPQERYNNHEQYF. The chain uses TRBV18 and TRBJ2-7; D call uncertain. This CDR3 is 17 amino acids long. Trimming cost V 0 bases and J 5 bases, with 20 bases left between them. The germline gives CDR1 KGHSH, CDR2 LQKENI.

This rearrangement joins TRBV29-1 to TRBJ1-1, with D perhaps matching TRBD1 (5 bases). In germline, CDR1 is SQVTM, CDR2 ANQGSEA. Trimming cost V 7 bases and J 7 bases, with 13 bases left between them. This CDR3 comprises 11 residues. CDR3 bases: TGCAGCGCATATGGGACCGTTGAAGCTTTCTTT. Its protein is CSAYGTVEAFF.

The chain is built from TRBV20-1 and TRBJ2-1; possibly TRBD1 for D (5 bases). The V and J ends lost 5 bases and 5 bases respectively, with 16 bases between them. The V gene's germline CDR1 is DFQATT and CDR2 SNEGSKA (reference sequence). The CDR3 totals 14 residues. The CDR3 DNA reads TGCAGTGCTGCCTCAGGGTATTACAACAATGAGCAGTTCTTC. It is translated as CSAASGYYNNEQFF.

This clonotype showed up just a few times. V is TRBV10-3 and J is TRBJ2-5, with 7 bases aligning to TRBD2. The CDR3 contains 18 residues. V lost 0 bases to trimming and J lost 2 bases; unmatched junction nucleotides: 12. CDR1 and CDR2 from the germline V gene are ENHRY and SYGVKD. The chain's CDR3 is CAISESWAGVGGQETQYF. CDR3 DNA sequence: TGTGCCATCAGTGAGTCTTGGGCGGGAGTCGGAGGTCAAGAGACCCAGTACTTC.

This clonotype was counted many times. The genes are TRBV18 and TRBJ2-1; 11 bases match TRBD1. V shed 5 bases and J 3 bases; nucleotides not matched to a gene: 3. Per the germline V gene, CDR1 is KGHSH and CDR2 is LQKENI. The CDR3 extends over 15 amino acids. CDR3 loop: CASSAGQGVYNEQFF. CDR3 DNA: TGTGCCAGCTCAGCGGGACAGGGGGTCTACAATGAGCAGTTCTTC.

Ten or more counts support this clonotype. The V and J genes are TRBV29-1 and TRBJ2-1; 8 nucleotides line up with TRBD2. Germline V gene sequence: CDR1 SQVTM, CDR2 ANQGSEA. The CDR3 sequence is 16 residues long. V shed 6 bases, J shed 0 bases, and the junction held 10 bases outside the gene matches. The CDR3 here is CSVEGLVSRSYNEQFF. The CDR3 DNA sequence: TGCAGCGTAGAGGGACTAGTAAGTCGCTCCTACAATGAGCAGTTCTTC.

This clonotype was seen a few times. As DNA, the CDR3 is TGTGCCAGCAGTCTCTTAGGGGCCAATGAGCAGTTCTTC. Its translation: CASSLLGANEQFF. The J gene is TRBJ2-1, the V gene TRBV28; possible D gene TRBD1, 5 bases. CDR1 MDHEN and CDR2 SYDVKM come from the germline V gene. This CDR3 contains 13 residues. The germline V and J ends were trimmed by 5 bases and 6 bases, with 11 bases remaining between them. Based on the CDR3 plus reference TRBV28 and TRBJ2-1, the full variable domain is DVKVTQSSRYLVKRTGEKVFLECVQDMDHENMFWYRQDPGLGLRLIYFSYDVKMKEKGDIPEGYSVSREKKERFSLILESASTNQTSMYLCASSLLGANEQFFGPGTRLTVL.

In DNA, the CDR3 is TGTGCCAGTAGTATCCTGCATTCAGCCAGGGGGCAGTCCTACGAGCAGTACTTC. Amino acids: CASSILHSARGQSYEQYF. The rearrangement joins TRBV19 to TRBJ2-7; 8 nucleotides agree with TRBD1. The V segment lost 3 bases and the J segment 1 base; nucleotides outside the gene matches: 14. The CDR3 has 18 residues. Germline CDR1 LNHDA, CDR2 SQIVND (reference sequence).

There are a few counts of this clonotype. The CDR3 region is CASSPDSRSNEQFF. The CDR3 nucleotides read TGTGCCAGCAGCCCGGACTCGCGATCGAATGAGCAGTTCTTC. The genes are TRBV6-1 and TRBJ2-1, with a possible D match to TRBD2 (5 bases). In germline, CDR1 is MNHNS, CDR2 SASEGT. The CDR3 runs 14 residues. With 6 bases removed from V and 7 bases from J, the gap between germline ends came to 16 bases.

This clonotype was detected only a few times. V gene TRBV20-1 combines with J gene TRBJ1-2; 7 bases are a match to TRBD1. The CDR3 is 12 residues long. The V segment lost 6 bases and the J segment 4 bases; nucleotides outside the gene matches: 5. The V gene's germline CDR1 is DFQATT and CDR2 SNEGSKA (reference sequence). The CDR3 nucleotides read TGCAGTGCCACGGGACAGCTCTATGGCTACACCTTC. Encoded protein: CSATGQLYGYTF.

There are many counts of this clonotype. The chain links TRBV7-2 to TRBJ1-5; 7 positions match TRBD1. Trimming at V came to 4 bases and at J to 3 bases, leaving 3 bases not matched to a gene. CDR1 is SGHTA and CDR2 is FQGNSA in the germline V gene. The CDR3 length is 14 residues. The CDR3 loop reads CASSSTGPNQPQHF. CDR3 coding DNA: TGTGCCAGCAGCTCGACAGGGCCCAATCAGCCCCAGCATTTT.

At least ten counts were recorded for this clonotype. CDR3 bases: TGTGCCAGCACCTGGGGGGGCTCTGGGGCCAACGTCCTGACTTTC. Its protein is CASTWGGSGANVLTF. The chain couples TRBV6-1 to TRBJ2-6, with 7 bases lining up with TRBD2. Germline-derived CDR1 and CDR2 are MNHNS and SASEGT. There are 15 residues in the CDR3. Unmatched junction bases numbered 3, after V lost 7 bases and J lost 0 bases.

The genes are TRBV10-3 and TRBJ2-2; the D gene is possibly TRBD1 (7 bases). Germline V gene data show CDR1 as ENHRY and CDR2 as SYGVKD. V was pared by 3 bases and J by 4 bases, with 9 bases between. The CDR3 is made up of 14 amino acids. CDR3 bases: TGTGCCATCAGTGACCAGGGGGGCACCGGGGAGCTGTTTTTT. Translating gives CAISDQGGTGELFF.

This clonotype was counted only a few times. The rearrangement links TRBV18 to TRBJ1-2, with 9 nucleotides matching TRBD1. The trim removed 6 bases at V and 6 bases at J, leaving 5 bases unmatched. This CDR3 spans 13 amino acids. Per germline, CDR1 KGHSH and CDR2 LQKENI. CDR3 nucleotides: TGTGCCAGCTCGCAAACAGGGGGCCATGGCTACACCTTC. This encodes CASSQTGGHGYTF.

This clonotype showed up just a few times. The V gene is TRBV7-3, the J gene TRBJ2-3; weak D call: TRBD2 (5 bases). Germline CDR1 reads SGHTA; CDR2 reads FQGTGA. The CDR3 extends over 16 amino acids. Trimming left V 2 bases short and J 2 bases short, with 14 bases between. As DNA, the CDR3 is TGTGCCAGCAGCTTAGGTGAGGACTGGCTCACAGATACGCAGTATTTT. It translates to CASSLGEDWLTDTQYF.

In DNA, the CDR3 is TGTGCCAGCAGTGCCCTGCATTATGGCTACACCTTC. Protein: CASSALHYGYTF. This sequence joins TRBV2 and TRBJ1-2; D not resolved. Deletions cut 4 bases from V and 5 bases from J, with 8 bases between. From germline, CDR1 is SNHLY and CDR2 FYNNEI. This CDR3 spans 12 amino acids.

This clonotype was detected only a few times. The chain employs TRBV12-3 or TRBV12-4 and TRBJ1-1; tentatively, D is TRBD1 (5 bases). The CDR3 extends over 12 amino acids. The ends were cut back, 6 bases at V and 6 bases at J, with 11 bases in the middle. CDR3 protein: CASRSRDSEAFF. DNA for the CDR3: TGTGCCAGCAGGTCCCGGGACTCTGAAGCTTTCTTT.

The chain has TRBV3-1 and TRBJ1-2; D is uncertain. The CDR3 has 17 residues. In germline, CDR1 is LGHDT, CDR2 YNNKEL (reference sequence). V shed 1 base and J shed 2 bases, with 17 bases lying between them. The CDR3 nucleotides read TGTGCCAGCAGCCAAGGTTCTGGCAGTTGGAGGAACTATGGCTACACCTTC. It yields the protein CASSQGSGSWRNYGYTF. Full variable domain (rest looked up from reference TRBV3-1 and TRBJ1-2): DTAVSQTPKYLVTQMGNDKSIKCEQNLGHDTMYWYKQDSKKFLKIMFSYNNKELIINETVPNRFSPKSPDKAHLNLHINSLELGDSAVYFCASSQGSGSWRNYGYTFGSGTRLTVV.